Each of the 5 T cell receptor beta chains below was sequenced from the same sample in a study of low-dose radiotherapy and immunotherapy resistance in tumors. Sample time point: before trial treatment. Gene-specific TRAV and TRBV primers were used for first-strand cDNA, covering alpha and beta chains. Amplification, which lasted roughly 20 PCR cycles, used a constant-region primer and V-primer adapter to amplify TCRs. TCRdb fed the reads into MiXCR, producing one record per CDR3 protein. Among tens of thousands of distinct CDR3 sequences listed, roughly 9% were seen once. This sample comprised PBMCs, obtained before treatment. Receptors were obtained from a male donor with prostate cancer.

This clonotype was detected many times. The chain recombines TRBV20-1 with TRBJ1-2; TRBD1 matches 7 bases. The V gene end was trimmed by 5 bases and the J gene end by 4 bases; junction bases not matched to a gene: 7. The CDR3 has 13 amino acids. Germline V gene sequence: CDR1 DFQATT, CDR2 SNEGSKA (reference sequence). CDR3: CSAVDRLSYGYTF. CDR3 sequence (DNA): TGCAGTGCTGTGGACAGGCTGAGCTATGGCTACACCTTC.

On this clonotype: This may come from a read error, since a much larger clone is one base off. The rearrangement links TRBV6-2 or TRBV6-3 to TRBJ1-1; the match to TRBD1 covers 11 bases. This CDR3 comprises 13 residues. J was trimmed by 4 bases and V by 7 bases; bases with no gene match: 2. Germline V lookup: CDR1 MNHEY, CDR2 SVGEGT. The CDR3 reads CASTGTGGTEAFF. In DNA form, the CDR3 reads TGTGCCAGCACCGGGACAGGGGGCACTGAAGCTTTCTTT.

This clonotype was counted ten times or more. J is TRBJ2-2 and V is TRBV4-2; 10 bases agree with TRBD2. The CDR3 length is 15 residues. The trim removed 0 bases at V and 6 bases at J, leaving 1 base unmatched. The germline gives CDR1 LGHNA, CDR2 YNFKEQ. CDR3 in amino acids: CASSQEGTSAGELFF. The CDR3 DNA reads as TGTGCCAGCAGCCAAGAGGGGACTAGCGCCGGGGAGCTGTTTTTT.

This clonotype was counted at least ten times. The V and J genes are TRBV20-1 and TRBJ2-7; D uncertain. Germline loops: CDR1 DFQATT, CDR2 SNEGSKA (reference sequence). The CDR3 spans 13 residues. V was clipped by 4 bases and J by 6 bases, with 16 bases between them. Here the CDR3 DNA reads TGCAGTGCTACCGAAGGCATCCCAGGCGAGCAGTACTTC. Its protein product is CSATEGIPGEQYF.

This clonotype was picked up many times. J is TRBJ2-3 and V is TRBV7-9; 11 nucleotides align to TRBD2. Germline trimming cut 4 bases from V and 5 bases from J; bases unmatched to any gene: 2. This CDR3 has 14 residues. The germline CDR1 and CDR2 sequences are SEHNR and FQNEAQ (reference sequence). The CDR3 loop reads CASSSSGRRDTQYF. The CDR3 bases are TGTGCCAGCAGCTCTAGCGGGAGGAGAGATACGCAGTATTTT. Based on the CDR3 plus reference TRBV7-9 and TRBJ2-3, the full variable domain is DTGVSQNPRHKITKRGQNVTFRCDPISEHNRLYWYRQTLGQGPEFLTYFQNEAQLEKSRLLSDRFSAERPKGSFSTLEIQRTEQGDSAMYLCASSSSGRRDTQYFGPGTRLTVL.